This T cell receptor (beta chain) was sequenced in a study of blood T cell repertoires in COVID-19. Study summary: COVID-19 samples, acute and convalescent, were from the United States, Italy and Spain. Nucleic acid was either cDNA or gDNA, and it came from T cells, B-cell-depleted T cells, or PBMCs.

The CDR3 is made up of 13 amino acids. Trimming shortened V by 7 bases and J by 0 bases, and 7 bases separated the two germline ends. Germline V gives CDR1 SQVTM, CDR2 ANQGSEA. How the authors handled the data: How many nucleated cells were present was estimated from reference gene primer amplification. The data were produced by immunoSEQ multiplex PCR, yet TCRdb's version contains in-frame clones alone and is incomplete. D and trimming were read from the DNA, whereas the V and J calls and clone size are those reported in that table. The sample lists roughly 31,000 clones; around 89% were seen once. The chain uses TRBV29-1 and TRBJ2-6, with unresolved D. The sequenced material came from peripheral blood. The sequence was obtained from a man in his fifties or sixties with active COVID-19. The CDR3 DNA is TGCAGCGCCGGCCACTCTGGGGCCAACGTCCTGACTTTC. This sequence encodes CSAGHSGANVLTF.